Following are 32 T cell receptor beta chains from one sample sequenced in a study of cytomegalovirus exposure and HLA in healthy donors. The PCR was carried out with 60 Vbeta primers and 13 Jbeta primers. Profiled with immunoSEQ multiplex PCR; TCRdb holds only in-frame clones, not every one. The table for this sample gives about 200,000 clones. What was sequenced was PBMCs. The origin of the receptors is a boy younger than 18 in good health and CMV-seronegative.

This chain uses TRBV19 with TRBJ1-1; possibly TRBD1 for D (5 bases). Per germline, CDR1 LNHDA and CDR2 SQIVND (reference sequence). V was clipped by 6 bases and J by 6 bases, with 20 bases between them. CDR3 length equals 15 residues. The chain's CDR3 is CASSRGGMMDAEAFF. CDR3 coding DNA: TGTGCCAGTAGCCGGGGGGGGATGATGGACGCTGAAGCTTTCTTT.

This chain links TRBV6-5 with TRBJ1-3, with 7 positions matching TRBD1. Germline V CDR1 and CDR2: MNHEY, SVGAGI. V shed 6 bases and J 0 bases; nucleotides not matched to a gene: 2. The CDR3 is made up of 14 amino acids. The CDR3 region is CASSGQDSGNTIYF. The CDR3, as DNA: TGTGCCAGCAGCGGACAGGACTCTGGAAACACCATATATTTT.

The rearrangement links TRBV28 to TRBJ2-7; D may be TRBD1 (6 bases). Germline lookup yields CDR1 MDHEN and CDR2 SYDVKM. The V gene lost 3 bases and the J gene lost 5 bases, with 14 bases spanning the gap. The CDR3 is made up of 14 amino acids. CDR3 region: CASSFGDRRDEQYF. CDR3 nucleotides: TGTGCCAGCAGTTTTGGCGACAGGCGAGACGAGCAGTACTTC.

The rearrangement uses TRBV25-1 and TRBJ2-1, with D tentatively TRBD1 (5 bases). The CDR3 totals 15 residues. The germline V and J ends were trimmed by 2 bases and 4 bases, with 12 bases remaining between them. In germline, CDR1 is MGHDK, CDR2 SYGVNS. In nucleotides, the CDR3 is TGTGCCAGCAGTGAACTCGGGCAGGGATACAATGAGCAGTTCTTC. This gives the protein CASSELGQGYNEQFF.

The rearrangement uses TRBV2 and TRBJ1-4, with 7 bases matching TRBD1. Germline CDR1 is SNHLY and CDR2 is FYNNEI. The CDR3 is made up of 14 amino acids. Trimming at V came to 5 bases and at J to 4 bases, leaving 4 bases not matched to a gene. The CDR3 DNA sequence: TGTGCCAGCAGTTACAGGGGTGGTAATGAAAAACTGTTTTTT. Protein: CASSYRGGNEKLFF.

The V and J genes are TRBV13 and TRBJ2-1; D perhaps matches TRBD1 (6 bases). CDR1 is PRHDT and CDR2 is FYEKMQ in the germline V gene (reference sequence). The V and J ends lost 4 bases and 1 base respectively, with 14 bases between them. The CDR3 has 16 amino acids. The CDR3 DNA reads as TGTGCCAGCAGCTCTCAAACCGGGACATCCTACAATGAGCAGTTCTTC. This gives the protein CASSSQTGTSYNEQFF. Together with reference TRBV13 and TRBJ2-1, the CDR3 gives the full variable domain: AAGVIQSPRHLIKEKRETATLKCYPIPRHDTVYWYQQGPGQDPQFLISFYEKMQSDKGSIPDRFSAQQFSDYHSELNMSSLELGDSALYFCASSSQTGTSYNEQFFGPGTRLTVL.

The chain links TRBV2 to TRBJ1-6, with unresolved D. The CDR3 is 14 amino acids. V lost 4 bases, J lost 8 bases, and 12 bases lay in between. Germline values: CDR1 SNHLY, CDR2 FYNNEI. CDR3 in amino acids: CASSGLREDSPLHF. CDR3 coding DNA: TGTGCCAGCAGTGGACTAAGGGAGGATTCACCCCTCCACTTT.

DNA for the CDR3: TGTGCCAGCAGCACGGGCCCGGGGGGCTACACCTTC. Encoded protein: CASSTGPGGYTF. The J gene is TRBJ1-2, the V gene TRBV7-6; D gene uncertain. V lost 5 bases to trimming and J lost 8 bases, with 12 bases between them. The germline V gene has CDR1 SGHVS and CDR2 FNYEAQ. The CDR3 spans 12 residues.

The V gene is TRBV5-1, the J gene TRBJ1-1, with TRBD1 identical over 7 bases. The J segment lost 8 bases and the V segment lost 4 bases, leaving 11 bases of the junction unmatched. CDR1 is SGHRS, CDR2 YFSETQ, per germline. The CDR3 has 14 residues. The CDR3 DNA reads TGCGCCAGCAGCCCAGGGGGTCCCGAAACGGAAGCTTTCTTT. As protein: CASSPGGPETEAFF.

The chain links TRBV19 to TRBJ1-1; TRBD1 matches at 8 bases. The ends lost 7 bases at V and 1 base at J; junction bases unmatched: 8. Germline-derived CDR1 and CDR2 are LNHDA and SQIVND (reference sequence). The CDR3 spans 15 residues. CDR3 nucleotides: TGTGCCAGTACGGCAGGGGGCGAGTGGAACACTGAAGCTTTCTTT. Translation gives CASTAGGEWNTEAFF.

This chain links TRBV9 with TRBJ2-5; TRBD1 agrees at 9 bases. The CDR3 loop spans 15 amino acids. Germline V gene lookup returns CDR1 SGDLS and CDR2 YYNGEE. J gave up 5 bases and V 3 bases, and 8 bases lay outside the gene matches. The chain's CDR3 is CASSATGGRGETQYF. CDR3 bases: TGTGCCAGCAGCGCCACAGGGGGCCGTGGTGAGACCCAGTACTTC.

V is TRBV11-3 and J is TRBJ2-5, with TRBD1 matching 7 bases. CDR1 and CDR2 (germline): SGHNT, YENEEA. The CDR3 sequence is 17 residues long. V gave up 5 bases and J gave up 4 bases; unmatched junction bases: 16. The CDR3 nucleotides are TGTGCCAGCAGCAAGGGACAGATCTCCTCGGGTCCAGAGACCCAGTACTTC. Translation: CASSKGQISSGPETQYF.

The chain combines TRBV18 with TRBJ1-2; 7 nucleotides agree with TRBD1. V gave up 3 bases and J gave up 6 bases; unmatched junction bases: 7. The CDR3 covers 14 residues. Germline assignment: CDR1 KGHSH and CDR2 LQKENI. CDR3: CASSPSTGPDGYTF. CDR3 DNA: TGTGCCAGCTCACCTTCGACAGGGCCCGATGGCTACACCTTC.

The CDR3 region is CASSGTSGVYEQYF. CDR3 bases: TGTGCCAGCAGTGGGACTAGCGGGGTCTACGAGCAGTACTTC. V gene TRBV6-1 combines with J gene TRBJ2-7, with 12 bases lining up with TRBD2. The CDR3 length is 14 residues. Germline CDR1 MNHNS, CDR2 SASEGT. Trimming removed 4 bases from V and 3 bases from J; junction bases left unmatched: 1.

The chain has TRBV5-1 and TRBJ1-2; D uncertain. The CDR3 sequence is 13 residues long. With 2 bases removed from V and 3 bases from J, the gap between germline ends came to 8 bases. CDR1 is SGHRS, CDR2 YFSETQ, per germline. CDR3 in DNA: TGCGCCAGCAGCTTTCTGGGAGACTATGGCTACACCTTC. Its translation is CASSFLGDYGYTF.

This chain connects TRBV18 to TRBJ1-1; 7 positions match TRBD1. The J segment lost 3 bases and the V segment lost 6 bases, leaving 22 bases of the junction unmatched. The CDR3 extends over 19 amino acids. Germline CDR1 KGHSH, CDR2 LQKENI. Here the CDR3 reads CASSINFRGTAYIDTEAFF. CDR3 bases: TGTGCCAGCTCTATAAATTTCCGCGGGACAGCTTATATTGACACTGAAGCTTTCTTT. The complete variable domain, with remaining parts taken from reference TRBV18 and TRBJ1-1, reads NAGVMQNPRHLVRRRGQEARLRCSPMKGHSHVYWYRQLPEEGLKFMVYLQKENIIDESGMPKERFSAEFPKEGPSILRIQQVVRGDSAAYFCASSINFRGTAYIDTEAFFGQGTRLTVV.

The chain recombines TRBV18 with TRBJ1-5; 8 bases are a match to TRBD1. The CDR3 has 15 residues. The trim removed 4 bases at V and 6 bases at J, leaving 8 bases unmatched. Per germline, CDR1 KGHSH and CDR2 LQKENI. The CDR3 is CASSRLGQGSQPQHF. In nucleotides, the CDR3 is TGTGCCAGCTCACGACTTGGACAGGGCAGTCAGCCCCAGCATTTT.

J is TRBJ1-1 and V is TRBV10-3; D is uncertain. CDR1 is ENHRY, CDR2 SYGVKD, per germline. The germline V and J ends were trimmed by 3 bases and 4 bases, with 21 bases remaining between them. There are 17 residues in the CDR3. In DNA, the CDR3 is TGTGCCATCAGTGACTTCGGGAGGGATATGGGATCCACTGAAGCTTTCTTT. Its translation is CAISDFGRDMGSTEAFF.

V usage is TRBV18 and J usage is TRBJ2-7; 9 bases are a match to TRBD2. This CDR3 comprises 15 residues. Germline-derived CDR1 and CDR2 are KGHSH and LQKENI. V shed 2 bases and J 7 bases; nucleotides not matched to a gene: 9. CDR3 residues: CASSPKGLAGEEQYF. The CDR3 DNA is TGTGCCAGCTCACCAAAGGGACTAGCAGGGGAGGAGCAGTACTTC.

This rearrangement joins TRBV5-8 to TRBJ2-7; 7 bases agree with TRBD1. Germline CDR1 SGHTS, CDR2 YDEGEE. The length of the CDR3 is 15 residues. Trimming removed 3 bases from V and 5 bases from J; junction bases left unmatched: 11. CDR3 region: CASSSGQTLGDEQYF. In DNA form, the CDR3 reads TGTGCCAGCAGCTCGGGACAGACGCTTGGGGACGAGCAGTACTTC. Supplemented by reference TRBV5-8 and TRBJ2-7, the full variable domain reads EAGVTQSPTHLIKTRGQQATLRCSPISGHTSVYWYQQALGLGLQFLLWYDEGEERNRGNFPPRFSGRQFPNYSSELNVNALELEDSALYLCASSSGQTLGDEQYFGPGTRLTVT.

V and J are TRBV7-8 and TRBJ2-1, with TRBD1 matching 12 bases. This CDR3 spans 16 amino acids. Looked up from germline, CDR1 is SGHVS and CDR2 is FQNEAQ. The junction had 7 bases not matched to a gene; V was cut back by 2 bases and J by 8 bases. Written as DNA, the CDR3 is TGTGCCAGCAGCTTAATGGGACAGGGGGCGAGAGATGAGCAGTTCTTC. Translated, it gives CASSLMGQGARDEQFF.

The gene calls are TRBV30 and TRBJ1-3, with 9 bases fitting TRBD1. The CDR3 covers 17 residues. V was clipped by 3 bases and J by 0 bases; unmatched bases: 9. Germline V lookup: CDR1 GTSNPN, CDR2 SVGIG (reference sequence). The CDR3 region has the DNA TGTGCCTGGAGAGGAACGGGACAGGGATTCTCTGGAAACACCATATATTTT. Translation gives CAWRGTGQGFSGNTIYF.

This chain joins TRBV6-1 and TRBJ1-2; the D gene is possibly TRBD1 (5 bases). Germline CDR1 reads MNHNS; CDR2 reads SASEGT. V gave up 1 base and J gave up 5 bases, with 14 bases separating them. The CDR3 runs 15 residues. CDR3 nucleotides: TGTGCCAGCAGTGAAGGGGAGGGGCGGTTGTATGGCTACACCTTC. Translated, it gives CASSEGEGRLYGYTF.

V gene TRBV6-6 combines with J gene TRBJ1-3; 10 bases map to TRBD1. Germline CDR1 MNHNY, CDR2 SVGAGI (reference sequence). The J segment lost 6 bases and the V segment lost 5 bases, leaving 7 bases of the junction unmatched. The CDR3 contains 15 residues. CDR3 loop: CASSRQGAESNTIYF. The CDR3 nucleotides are TGTGCCAGCAGTCGACAGGGGGCAGAGTCAAACACCATATATTTT.

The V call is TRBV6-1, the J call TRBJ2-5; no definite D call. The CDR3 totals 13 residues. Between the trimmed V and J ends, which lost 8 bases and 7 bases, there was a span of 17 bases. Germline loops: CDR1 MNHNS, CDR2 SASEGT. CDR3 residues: CASFRRGRVTQYF. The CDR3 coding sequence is TGTGCCAGCTTCCGGAGAGGCCGGGTGACCCAGTACTTC.

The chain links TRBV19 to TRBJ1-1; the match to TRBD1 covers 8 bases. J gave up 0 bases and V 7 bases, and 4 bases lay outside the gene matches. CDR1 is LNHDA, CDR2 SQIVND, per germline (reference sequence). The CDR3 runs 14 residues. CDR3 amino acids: CASMRDRLNTEAFF. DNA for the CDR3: TGTGCCAGTATGAGGGACAGGCTGAACACTGAAGCTTTCTTT.

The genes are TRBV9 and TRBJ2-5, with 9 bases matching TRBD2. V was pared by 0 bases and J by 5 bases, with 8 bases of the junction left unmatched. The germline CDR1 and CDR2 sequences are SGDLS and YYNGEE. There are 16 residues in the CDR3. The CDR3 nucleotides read TGTGCCAGCAGCGTAGGAGCGGGGGGCCAGCGGGAGACCCAGTACTTC. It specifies CASSVGAGGQRETQYF.

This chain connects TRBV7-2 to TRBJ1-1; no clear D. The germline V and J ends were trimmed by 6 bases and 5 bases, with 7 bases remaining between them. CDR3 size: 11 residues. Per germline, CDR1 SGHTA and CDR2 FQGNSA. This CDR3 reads CASRRWTEAFF. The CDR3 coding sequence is TGTGCCAGCAGGAGATGGACTGAAGCTTTCTTT.

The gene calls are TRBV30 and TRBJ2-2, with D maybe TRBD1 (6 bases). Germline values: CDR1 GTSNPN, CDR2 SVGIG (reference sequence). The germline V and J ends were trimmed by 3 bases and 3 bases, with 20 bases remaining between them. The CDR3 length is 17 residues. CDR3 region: CAWSKDRWREDTGELFF. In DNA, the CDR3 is TGTGCCTGGAGCAAGGACAGATGGCGCGAGGACACCGGGGAGCTGTTTTTT.

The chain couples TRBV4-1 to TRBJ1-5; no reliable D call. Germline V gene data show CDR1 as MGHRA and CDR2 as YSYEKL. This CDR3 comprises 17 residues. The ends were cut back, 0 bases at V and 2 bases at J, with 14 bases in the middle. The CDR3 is CASSQDPDLRRNQPQHF. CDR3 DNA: TGCGCCAGCAGCCAAGATCCCGACCTCAGGCGCAATCAGCCCCAGCATTTT.

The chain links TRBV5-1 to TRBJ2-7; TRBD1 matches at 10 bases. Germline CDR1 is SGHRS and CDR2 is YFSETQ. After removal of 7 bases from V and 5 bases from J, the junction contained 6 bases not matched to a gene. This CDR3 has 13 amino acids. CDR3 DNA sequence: TGCGCCAGCTCGGGACAGGGGTTCCACGAGCAGTACTTC. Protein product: CASSGQGFHEQYF.

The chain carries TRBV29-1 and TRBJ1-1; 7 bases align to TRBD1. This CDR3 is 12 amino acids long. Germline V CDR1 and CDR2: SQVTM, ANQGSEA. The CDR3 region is CRVEAGGTEAFF. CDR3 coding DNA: TGCAGGGTCGAAGCAGGGGGCACTGAAGCTTTCTTT.